This entry lists 22 T cell receptor beta chains sequenced from one sample in a study of type 1 and type 2 diabetes patients. Genomic DNA was the PCR template. The TCR beta CDR3 region was amplified using 30 forward and 13 reverse primers. TCRdb re-analysed the multiplex PCR reads in MiXCR, keeping a single row per CDR3 protein. The table records fewer than 350,000 distinct CDR3 sequences, around 47% of them present only once. Sequences were obtained from peripheral blood mononuclear cells (PBMCs). The receptor set was obtained from a man aged 18 to 35 with type 2 diabetes.

V usage is TRBV7-9 and J usage is TRBJ2-7; D is perhaps TRBD2 (6 bases). This CDR3 spans 13 amino acids. The germline V gene encodes CDR1 SEHNR and CDR2 FQNEAQ (reference sequence). V shed 9 bases and J shed 0 bases, with 12 bases lying between them. The CDR3 region is CARSPGSSYEQYF. The CDR3 DNA follows: TGTGCCAGAAGCCCCGGGAGCTCCTACGAGCAGTACTTC. The entire variable domain, with the rest obtained from reference TRBV7-9 and TRBJ2-7, is as follows: DTGVSQNPRHKITKRGQNVTFRCDPISEHNRLYWYRQTLGQGPEFLTYFQNEAQLEKSRLLSDRFSAERPKGSFSTLEIQRTEQGDSAMYLCARSPGSSYEQYFGPGTRLTVT.

This chain uses TRBV6-2 or TRBV6-3 with TRBJ1-4; D remains ambiguous. V lost 4 bases, J lost 6 bases, and 12 bases lay in between. From germline, CDR1 is MNHEY and CDR2 SVGEGT. CDR3 size: 14 residues. CDR3 region: CASSSRVMDEKLFF. In nucleotides, the CDR3 is TGTGCCAGCAGTTCGAGGGTGATGGATGAAAAACTGTTTTTT.

The chain uses TRBV12-5 and TRBJ1-1; no definite D call. This CDR3 has 13 amino acids. Per the germline V gene, CDR1 is LGHNT and CDR2 is FRNRAP. CDR3 in DNA: TGTGCCACCGCCCCCAAGGGGAACACTGAAGCTTTCTTT. As protein: CATAPKGNTEAFF.

This clonotype has only a few counts. The V and J genes are TRBV27 and TRBJ2-5; tentative D call: TRBD1 (6 bases). Trimming shortened V by 1 base and J by 3 bases, and 12 bases separated the two germline ends. This CDR3 contains 15 residues. Per the germline V gene, CDR1 is MNHEY and CDR2 is SMNVEV (reference sequence). The CDR3 here is CASSLWAGDEETQYF. In DNA, the CDR3 is TGTGCCAGCAGTTTATGGGCAGGGGATGAAGAGACCCAGTACTTC.

V usage is TRBV20-1 and J usage is TRBJ1-5, with 7 bases fitting TRBD1. CDR1 is DFQATT and CDR2 is SNEGSKA in the germline V gene (reference sequence). J was trimmed by 4 bases and V by 0 bases; bases with no gene match: 15. This CDR3 comprises 18 residues. As DNA, the CDR3 is TGCAGTGCTAGAGATGGGGCCCGACAGGGAAGGGAAAATCAGCCCCAGCATTTT. Its protein product is CSARDGARQGRENQPQHF.

The chain combines TRBV11-2 with TRBJ2-5; D unclear. Per the germline V gene, CDR1 is SGHAT and CDR2 is FQNNGV. The CDR3 length is 12 residues. V dropped 2 bases and J dropped 6 bases, with 7 bases sitting between them. CDR3 coding DNA: TGTGCCAGCAGCTTAATTCAGCAGACCCAGTACTTC. It encodes CASSLIQQTQYF.

This clonotype came up a few times. The J gene is TRBJ2-2, the V gene TRBV19; 7 bases line up with TRBD1. The CDR3 is 14 amino acids. J gave up 4 bases and V 5 bases, and 4 bases lay outside the gene matches. CDR1 LNHDA and CDR2 SQIVND come from the germline V gene (reference sequence). The CDR3 protein is CASSVGQFTGELFF. The CDR3 DNA reads as TGTGCCAGTAGTGTGGGACAGTTCACCGGGGAGCTGTTTTTT.

This clonotype was recorded a few times. The rearrangement joins TRBV7-3 to TRBJ2-1; unclear D gene. This CDR3 region has 13 residues. Trimming took off 6 bases at V and 5 bases at J, with 11 bases between the two ends. Germline V gene sequence: CDR1 SGHTA, CDR2 FQGTGA. The CDR3 DNA sequence: TGTGCCAGCAGGCCCCAGACAAACAATGAGCAGTTCTTC. Its protein is CASRPQTNNEQFF. Based on the CDR3 plus reference TRBV7-3 and TRBJ2-1, the full variable domain is GAGVSQTPSNKVTEKGKYVELRCDPISGHTALYWYRQSLGQGPEFLIYFQGTGAADDSGLPNDRFFAVRPEGSVSTLKIQRTERGDSAVYLCASRPQTNNEQFFGPGTRLTVL.

A few counts support this clonotype. The rearrangement uses TRBV7-2 and TRBJ2-7; D is possibly TRBD2 (6 bases). Germline V gene data show CDR1 as SGHTA and CDR2 as FQGNSA. Trimming left V 3 bases short and J 0 bases short, with 9 bases between. This CDR3 has 14 residues. DNA for the CDR3: TGTGCCAGCAGCTTTTTGCGGGGCTCCTACGAGCAGTACTTC. Its translation: CASSFLRGSYEQYF.

The count of this clonotype is one. The gene calls are TRBV24-1 and TRBJ2-1; D tentatively reads TRBD1 or TRBD2 (7 bases each). V lost 4 bases to trimming and J lost 5 bases, with 26 bases between them. The CDR3 contains 19 residues. The germline V gene has CDR1 KGHDR and CDR2 SFDVKD. The CDR3 DNA follows: TGTGCCACCAGTGAGCCGACAGGGAGGGGAGCGGCGAACAACAATGAGCAGTTCTTC. Residues: CATSEPTGRGAANNNEQFF.

The chain combines TRBV2 with TRBJ2-1, with D possibly matching TRBD1 (6 bases). CDR1 and CDR2 (germline): SNHLY, FYNNEI. The CDR3 is 14 residues long. V lost 4 bases and J 4 bases, leaving 11 bases between the germline ends. CDR3 bases: TGTGCCAGCAGTGTCGGGACACGATACAATGAGCAGTTCTTC. As protein: CASSVGTRYNEQFF.

This rearrangement joins TRBV5-1 to TRBJ1-6, with 9 nucleotides matching TRBD1. Germline loops: CDR1 SGHRS, CDR2 YFSETQ. Trimming removed 7 bases from V and 7 bases from J; junction bases left unmatched: 12. The CDR3 is made up of 16 amino acids. In DNA form, the CDR3 reads TGCGCCAGCGGAACAGGGGGCGTATCGAAGAATTCACCCCTCCACTTT. It codes for CASGTGGVSKNSPLHF. The full variable domain, in which reference TRBV5-1 and TRBJ1-6 provide the parts outside the CDR3, is KAGVTQTPRYLIKTRGQQVTLSCSPISGHRSVSWYQQTPGQGLQFLFEYFSETQRNKGNFPGRFSGRQFSNSRSEMNVSTLELGDSALYLCASGTGGVSKNSPLHFGNGTRLTVT.

The rearrangement links TRBV7-2 to TRBJ2-1; D is undetermined. The CDR3 covers 14 residues. CDR1 SGHTA and CDR2 FQGNSA come from the germline V gene. The V end lost 4 bases, the J end lost 3 bases, and 10 bases lay between the germline ends. CDR3: CASSSSTGYNEQFF. The CDR3 DNA sequence: TGTGCCAGCAGCTCTTCGACCGGCTACAATGAGCAGTTCTTC.

This clonotype has only a few counts. This chain connects TRBV20-1 to TRBJ2-7, with no clear D. The germline CDR1 and CDR2 sequences are DFQATT and SNEGSKA (reference sequence). CDR3 length: 13 amino acids. Trimming removed 1 base from V and 4 bases from J, with 11 bases in between. The DNA of the CDR3 is TGCAGTGCTAGAGTGGGTCTTTTGTACGAGCAGTACTTC. Translation: CSARVGLLYEQYF.

V usage is TRBV28 and J usage is TRBJ2-7; tentative D call: TRBD2 (6 bases). Between the trimmed V and J ends, which lost 2 bases and 6 bases, there was a span of 14 bases. The CDR3 consists of 14 residues. The germline CDR1 and CDR2 sequences are MDHEN and SYDVKM. CDR3 residues: CASSLEGLKSEQYF. CDR3 DNA sequence: TGTGCCAGCAGTTTAGAGGGACTCAAGAGCGAGCAGTACTTC.

V and J are TRBV6-5 and TRBJ1-6; D unresolved. Per the germline V gene, CDR1 is MNHEY and CDR2 is SVGAGI. Trimming took off 0 bases at V and 10 bases at J, with 13 bases between the two ends. There are 15 residues in the CDR3. CDR3 nucleotide sequence: TGTGCCAGCAGTTACTCGGAGGGTTTTGGCTCACCCCTCCACTTT. This gives the protein CASSYSEGFGSPLHF.

J is TRBJ2-1 and V is TRBV9; maybe TRBD1 (6 bases). Germline values: CDR1 SGDLS, CDR2 YYNGEE. V was cut by 3 bases and J by 7 bases, with 14 bases left in between. The CDR3 has 14 amino acids. CDR3 coding DNA: TGTGCCAGCAGCGGCAGACAGGCACAGAATGAGCAGTTCTTC. Its protein is CASSGRQAQNEQFF.

The chain couples TRBV6-2 or TRBV6-3 to TRBJ1-3, with D unclear. Trimming took 2 bases from V and 0 from J, leaving 2 bases between them. Germline-derived CDR1 and CDR2 are MNHEY and SVGEGT. The CDR3 totals 13 residues. The CDR3 coding sequence is TGTGCCAGCAGTTACAGCTCTGGAAACACCATATATTTT. This translates into CASSYSSGNTIYF.

This clonotype was recorded a few times. This chain connects TRBV19 to TRBJ1-1; no firm D call. Trimming pared 0 bases from V and 4 bases from J, leaving 9 bases between. This CDR3 spans 14 amino acids. From germline, CDR1 is LNHDA and CDR2 SQIVND (reference sequence). The CDR3 loop is CASSIEAGRTEAFF. Written as DNA, the CDR3 is TGTGCCAGTAGTATAGAAGCTGGCCGCACTGAAGCTTTCTTT.

This clonotype was seen only a few times. This sequence joins TRBV13 and TRBJ2-7; 10 bases agree with TRBD1. Germline V gene sequence: CDR1 PRHDT, CDR2 FYEKMQ (reference sequence). V gave up 0 bases and J gave up 3 bases; unmatched junction bases: 8. The CDR3 totals 17 residues. CDR3 protein: CASSLGRPRDRGYEQYF. The CDR3 nucleotides read TGTGCCAGCAGCTTAGGCCGTCCGCGGGACAGGGGCTACGAGCAGTACTTC.

The V gene is TRBV19, the J gene TRBJ2-1; 14 bases are shared with TRBD2. J was trimmed by 2 bases and V by 3 bases; bases with no gene match: 0. Germline values: CDR1 LNHDA, CDR2 SQIVND (reference sequence). This CDR3 region has 16 residues. The CDR3 region has the DNA TGTGCCAGTAGTATGACTAGCGGGAGGGCCTACAATGAGCAGTTCTTC. This sequence encodes CASSMTSGRAYNEQFF.

As for this clonotype: This could be a read error, since a much larger clone is one nucleotide away. This sequence joins TRBV25-1 and TRBJ1-3; no definite D call. Germline V lookup: CDR1 MGHDK, CDR2 SYGVNS. The CDR3 loop spans 13 amino acids. For the CDR3, the DNA is TGTGCCAGCAGTGGTGCCCCCGGAAACACCATGTATTTT. It translates to CASSGAPGNTMYF. The full variable domain, with the rest looked up from reference TRBV25-1 and TRBJ1-3, is EADIYQTPRYLVIGTGKKITLECSQTMGHDKMYWYQQDPGMELHLIHYSYGVNSTEKGDLSSESTVSRIRTEHFPLTLESARPSHTSQYLCASSGAPGNTMYFGEGSWLTVV.